This T cell receptor (beta chain) is from a study of blood T cell repertoires in COVID-19. The CDR3 has 15 amino acids. Trimming left V 7 bases short and J 0 bases short, with 13 bases between. Germline lookup yields CDR1 SGHAT and CDR2 FQNNGV. Clones were sequenced by immunoSEQ multiplex PCR, and TCRdb holds only the in-frame ones, with some missing. The sample consists of about 180,000 clones, 65% to 90% of them appearing once. The chain joins TRBV11-2 to TRBJ2-4; D is unclear. Material for sequencing was PBMCs or T cells enriched from blood (not recorded which). The receptor was isolated from a man in his forties or fifties who had recovered from COVID-19. CDR3 region: CASNFGDPAKNIQYF. CDR3 nucleotides: TGTGCCAGCAACTTCGGAGACCCAGCCAAAAACATTCAGTACTTC.